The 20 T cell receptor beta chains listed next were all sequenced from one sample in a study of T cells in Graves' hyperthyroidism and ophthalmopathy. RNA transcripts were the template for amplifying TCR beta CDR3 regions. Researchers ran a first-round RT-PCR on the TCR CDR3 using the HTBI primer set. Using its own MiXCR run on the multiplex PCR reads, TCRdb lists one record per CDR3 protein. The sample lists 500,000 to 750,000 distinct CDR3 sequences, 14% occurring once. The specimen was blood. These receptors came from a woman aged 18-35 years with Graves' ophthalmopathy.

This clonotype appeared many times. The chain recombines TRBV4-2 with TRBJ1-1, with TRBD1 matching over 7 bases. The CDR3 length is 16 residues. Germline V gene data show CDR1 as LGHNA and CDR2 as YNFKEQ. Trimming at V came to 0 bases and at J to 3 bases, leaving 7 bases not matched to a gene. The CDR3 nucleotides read TGTGCCAGCAGCCAAGAAGTGGACAGGATGGACACTGAAGCTTTCTTT. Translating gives CASSQEVDRMDTEAFF.

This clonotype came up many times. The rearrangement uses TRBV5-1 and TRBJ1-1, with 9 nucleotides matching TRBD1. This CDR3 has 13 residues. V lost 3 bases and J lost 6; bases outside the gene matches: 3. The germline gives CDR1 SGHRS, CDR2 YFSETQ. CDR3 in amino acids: CASSWGQGAEAFF. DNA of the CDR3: TGCGCCAGCAGCTGGGGACAGGGTGCTGAAGCTTTCTTT.

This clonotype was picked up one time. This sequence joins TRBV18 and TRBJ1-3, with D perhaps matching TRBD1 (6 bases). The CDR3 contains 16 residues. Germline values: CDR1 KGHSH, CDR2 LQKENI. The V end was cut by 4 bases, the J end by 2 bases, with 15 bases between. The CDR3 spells CASSRTVDDPGNTIYF. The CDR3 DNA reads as TGTGCCAGCTCACGGACAGTCGACGACCCTGGAAACACCATATATTTT.

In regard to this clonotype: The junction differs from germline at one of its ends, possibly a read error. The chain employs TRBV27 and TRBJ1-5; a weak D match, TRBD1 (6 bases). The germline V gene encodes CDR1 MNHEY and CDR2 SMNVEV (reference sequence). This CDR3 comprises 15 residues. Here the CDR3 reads CASRPGTLSNRPQHF. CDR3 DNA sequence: TGTGCCAGCCGACCTGGGACACTTAGCAATCGGCCCCAGCATTTT.

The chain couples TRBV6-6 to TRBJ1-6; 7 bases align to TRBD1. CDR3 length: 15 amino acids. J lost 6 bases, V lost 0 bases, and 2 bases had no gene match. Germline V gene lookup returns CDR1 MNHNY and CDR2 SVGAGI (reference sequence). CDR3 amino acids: CASSYSGQSNSPLHF. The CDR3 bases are TGTGCCAGCAGTTACTCGGGACAGTCTAATTCACCCCTCCACTTT.

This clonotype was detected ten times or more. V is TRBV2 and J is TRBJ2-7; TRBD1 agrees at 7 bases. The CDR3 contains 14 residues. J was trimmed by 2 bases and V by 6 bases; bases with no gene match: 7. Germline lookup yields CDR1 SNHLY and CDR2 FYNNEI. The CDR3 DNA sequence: TGTGCCAGCAGACCCGGACAGGTGGCCTACGAGCAGTACTTC. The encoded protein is CASRPGQVAYEQYF.

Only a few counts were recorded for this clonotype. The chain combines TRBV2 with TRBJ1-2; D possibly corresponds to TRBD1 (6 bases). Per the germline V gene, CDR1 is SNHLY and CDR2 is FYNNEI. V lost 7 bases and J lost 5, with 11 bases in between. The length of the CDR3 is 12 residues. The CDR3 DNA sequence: TGTGCCAGCAAGGAGGGGGGGTATGGCTACACCTTC. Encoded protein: CASKEGGYGYTF. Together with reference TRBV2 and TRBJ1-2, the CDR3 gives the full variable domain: EPEVTQTPSHQVTQMGQEVILRCVPISNHLYFYWYRQILGQKVEFLVSFYNNEISEKSEIFDDQFSVERPDGSNFTLKIRSTKLEDSAMYFCASKEGGYGYTFGSGTRLTVV.

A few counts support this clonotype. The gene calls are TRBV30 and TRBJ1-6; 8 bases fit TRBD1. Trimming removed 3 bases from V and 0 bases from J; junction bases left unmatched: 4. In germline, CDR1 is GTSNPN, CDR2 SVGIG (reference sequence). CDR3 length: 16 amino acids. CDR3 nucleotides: TGTGCCTGGAGCAGGGGACAGGCCTCCTATAATTCACCCCTCCACTTT. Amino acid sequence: CAWSRGQASYNSPLHF.

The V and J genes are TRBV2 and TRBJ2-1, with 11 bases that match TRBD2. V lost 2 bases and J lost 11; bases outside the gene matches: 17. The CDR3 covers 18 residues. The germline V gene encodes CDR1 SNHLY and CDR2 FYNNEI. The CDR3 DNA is TGTGCCAGCAGTGAAAAGAATAGCGGGAGGGCCTTGGGAATGCAGCAGTTCTTC. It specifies CASSEKNSGRALGMQQFF.

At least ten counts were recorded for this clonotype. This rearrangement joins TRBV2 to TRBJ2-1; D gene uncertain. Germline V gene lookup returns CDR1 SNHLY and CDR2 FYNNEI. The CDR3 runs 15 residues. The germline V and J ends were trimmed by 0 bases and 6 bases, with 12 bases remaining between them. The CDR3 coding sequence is TGTGCCAGCAGTGAAGCTGGGTGGTTGCGCAATGAGCAGTTCTTC. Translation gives CASSEAGWLRNEQFF.

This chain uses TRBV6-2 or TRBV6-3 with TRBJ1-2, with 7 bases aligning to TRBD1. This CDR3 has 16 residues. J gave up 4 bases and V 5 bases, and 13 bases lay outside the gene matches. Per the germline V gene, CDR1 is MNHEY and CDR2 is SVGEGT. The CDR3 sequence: CASSKTGQLRSYGYTF. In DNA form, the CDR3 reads TGTGCCAGCAGTAAAACGGGACAGTTGCGCTCCTATGGCTACACCTTC.

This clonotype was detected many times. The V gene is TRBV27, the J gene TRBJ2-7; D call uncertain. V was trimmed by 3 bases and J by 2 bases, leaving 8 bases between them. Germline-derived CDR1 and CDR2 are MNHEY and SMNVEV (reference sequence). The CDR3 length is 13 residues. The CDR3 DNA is TGTGCCAGCAGTTTGCGTCCCCCCTACGAGCAGTACTTC. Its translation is CASSLRPPYEQYF.

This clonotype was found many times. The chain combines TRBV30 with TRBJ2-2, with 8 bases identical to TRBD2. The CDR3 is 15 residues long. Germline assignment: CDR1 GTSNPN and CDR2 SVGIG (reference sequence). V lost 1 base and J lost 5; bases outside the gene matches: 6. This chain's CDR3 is CAWSASGGRTGELFF. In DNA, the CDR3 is TGTGCCTGGAGTGCGAGCGGGGGCCGGACCGGGGAGCTGTTTTTT.

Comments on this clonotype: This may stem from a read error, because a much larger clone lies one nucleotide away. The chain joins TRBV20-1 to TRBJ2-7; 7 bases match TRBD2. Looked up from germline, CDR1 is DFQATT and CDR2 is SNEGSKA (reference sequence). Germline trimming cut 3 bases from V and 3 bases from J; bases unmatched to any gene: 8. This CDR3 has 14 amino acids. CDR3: CSASPTSRSYEQYF. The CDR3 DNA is TGCAGTGCTAGTCCGACTAGCAGAAGCTACGAGCAGTACTTC.

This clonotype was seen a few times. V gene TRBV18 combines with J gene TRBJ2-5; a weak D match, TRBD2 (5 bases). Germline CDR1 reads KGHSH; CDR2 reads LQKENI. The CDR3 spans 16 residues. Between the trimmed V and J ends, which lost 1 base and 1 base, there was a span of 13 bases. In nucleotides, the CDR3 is TGTGCCAGCTCACCACAGGCCCTCGCGGGCCAAGAGACCCAGTACTTC. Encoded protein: CASSPQALAGQETQYF.

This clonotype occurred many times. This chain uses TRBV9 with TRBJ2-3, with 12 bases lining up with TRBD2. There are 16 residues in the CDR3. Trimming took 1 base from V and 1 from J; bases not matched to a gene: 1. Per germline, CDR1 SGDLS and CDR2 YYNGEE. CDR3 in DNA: TGTGCCAGCAGCGTACTAGCGGGAGGGGGCACAGATACGCAGTATTTT. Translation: CASSVLAGGGTDTQYF.

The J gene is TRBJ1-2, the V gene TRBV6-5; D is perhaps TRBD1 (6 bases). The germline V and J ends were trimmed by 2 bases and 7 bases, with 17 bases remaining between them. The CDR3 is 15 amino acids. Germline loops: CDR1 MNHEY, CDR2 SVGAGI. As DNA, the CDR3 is TGTGCCAGCAGTTACCCCCAATGGAGGGGGTTTGGCTACACCTTC. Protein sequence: CASSYPQWRGFGYTF.

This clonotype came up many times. The CDR3 loop is CASSDMTGILNEQFF. Written as DNA, the CDR3 is TGTGCCAGCAGTGACATGACAGGGATCCTCAATGAGCAGTTCTTC. V gene TRBV27 combines with J gene TRBJ2-1; 7 bases match TRBD1. Germline lookup yields CDR1 MNHEY and CDR2 SMNVEV (reference sequence). The CDR3 extends over 15 amino acids. The V and J ends lost 5 bases and 6 bases, in that order; junction bases with no gene match: 10.

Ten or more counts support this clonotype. The chain's CDR3 is CSGEAGGYNEQFF. The CDR3 nucleotides are TGCAGCGGAGAAGCGGGAGGCTACAATGAGCAGTTCTTC. The chain recombines TRBV29-1 with TRBJ2-1; 9 nucleotides match TRBD2. Trimming at V came to 7 bases and at J to 3 bases, leaving 4 bases not matched to a gene. Germline CDR1 reads SQVTM; CDR2 reads ANQGSEA. This CDR3 has 13 amino acids.

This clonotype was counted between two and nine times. CDR3 nucleotides: TGTGCCAGCAGCAGCGGGATAAACACCGGGGAGCTGTTTTTT. Translating it yields CASSSGINTGELFF. This chain links TRBV6-1 with TRBJ2-2; 7 positions match TRBD2. The CDR3 runs 14 residues. The J segment lost 2 bases and the V segment lost 6 bases, leaving 3 bases of the junction unmatched. The V gene's germline CDR1 is MNHNS and CDR2 SASEGT.